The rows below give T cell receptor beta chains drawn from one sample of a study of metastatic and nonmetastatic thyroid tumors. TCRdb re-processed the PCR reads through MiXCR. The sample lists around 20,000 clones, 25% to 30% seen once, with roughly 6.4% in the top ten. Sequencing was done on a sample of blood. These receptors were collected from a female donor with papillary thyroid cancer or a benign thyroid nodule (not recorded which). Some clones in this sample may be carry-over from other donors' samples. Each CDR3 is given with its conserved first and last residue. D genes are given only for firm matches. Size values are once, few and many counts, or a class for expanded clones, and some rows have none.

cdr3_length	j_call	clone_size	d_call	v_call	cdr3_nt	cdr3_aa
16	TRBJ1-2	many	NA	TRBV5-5	TGTGCCAGCAGCCGAACGTGGCAGGAAAGTCTCTATGGCTACACCTTC	CASSRTWQESLYGYTF
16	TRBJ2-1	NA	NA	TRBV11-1	TGTGCCAGCAGCTTGTCGGGGTTTGGAACCTACAATGAGCAGTTCTTC	CASSLSGFGTYNEQFF
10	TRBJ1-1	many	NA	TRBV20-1	TGCAGTGCTTCTAGGGGGGTAGCTTTCTTT	CSASRGVAFF
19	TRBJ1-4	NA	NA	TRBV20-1	TGCAGTGCTAGTGCACCTCCGGGAGGGGAGGCTGCAACTAATGAAAAACTGTTTTTT	CSASAPPGGEAATNEKLFF
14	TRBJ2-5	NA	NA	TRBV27	TGTGCCACCGGGCCAATGGGGTTACAAGAGACCCAGTACTTC	CATGPMGLQETQYF
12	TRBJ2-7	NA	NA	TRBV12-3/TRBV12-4	TGTGCCAGCAGTTTCTGGTCCGACGAGCAGTACTTC	CASSFWSDEQYF
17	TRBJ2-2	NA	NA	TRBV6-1	TGTACCAGCAGTAGGAGCCCTGGCGTGAGTGGCACCGGGGAGCTGTTTTTT	CTSSRSPGVSGTGELFF
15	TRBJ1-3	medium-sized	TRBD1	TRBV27	TGTGCCAGCAGTTCAAGGGGACAGTCTGGAAACACCATATATTTT	CASSSRGQSGNTIYF
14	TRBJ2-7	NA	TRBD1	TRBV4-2	TGTGCCAGCAGCCAAGGGGACAGGGTCAACGAGCAGTACTTC	CASSQGDRVNEQYF
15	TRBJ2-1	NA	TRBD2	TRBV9	TGTGCCAGCAGCGTAGCCACGCGGGGGATTAATGAGCAGTTCTTC	CASSVATRGINEQFF
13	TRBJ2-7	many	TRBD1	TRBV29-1	TGCAGCGTCGAAGGACAGGGGGACTACGAGCAGTACTTC	CSVEGQGDYEQYF
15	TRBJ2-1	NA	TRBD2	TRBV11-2	TGTGCCAGCAGCCCCGGACTAGGGTGGTTAAATGAGCAGTTCTTC	CASSPGLGWLNEQFF
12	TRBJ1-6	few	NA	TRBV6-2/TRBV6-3	TGTGCCAGCACCCCCGGCATTTCACCCCTCCACTTT	CASTPGISPLHF
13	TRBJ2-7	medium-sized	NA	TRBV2	TGTGCCAGCAGCCCCGGGACCCACCCTAGGCAGTACTTC	CASSPGTHPRQYF
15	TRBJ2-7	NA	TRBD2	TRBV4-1	TGCGCCAGCAGCCCAGGGATGTTGGGGGGGTACGAGCAGTACTTC	CASSPGMLGGYEQYF
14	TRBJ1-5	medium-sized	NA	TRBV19	TGTGCCAGTAGTACCTCGGGGGGCAATCAGCCCCAGCATTTT	CASSTSGGNQPQHF
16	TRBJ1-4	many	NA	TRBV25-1	TGTGCCAGCAGTGAATCTGGCACCTCAACTAATGAAAAACTGTTTTTT	CASSESGTSTNEKLFF
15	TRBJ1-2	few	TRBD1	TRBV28	TGTGCCAGCAGCTTGTTGGCAGGGGGAAACTATGGCTACACCTTC	CASSLLAGGNYGYTF
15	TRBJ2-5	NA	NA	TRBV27	TGTGCCAGCATAACCGGGACAACTACTAAAGAGACCCAGTACTTC	CASITGTTTKETQYF
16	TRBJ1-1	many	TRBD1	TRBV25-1	TGTGCCAGCAGTGAATACGCAGGGGGTCCGAACACTGAAGCTTTCTTT	CASSEYAGGPNTEAFF
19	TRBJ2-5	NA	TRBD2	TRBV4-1	TGCGCCAGCAGCAATATCGGGGGTAGGGGAGCGGGGGCCCAAGAGACCCAGTACTTC	CASSNIGGRGAGAQETQYF
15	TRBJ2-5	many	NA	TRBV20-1	TGCAGTGCTAGAGAGGTTCGGGCGGCGGCAGAGACCCAGTACTTC	CSAREVRAAAETQYF
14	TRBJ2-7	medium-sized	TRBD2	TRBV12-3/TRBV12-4	TGTGCCAGCAGCCACACTAGCGGGAGTGGCGAGCAGTACTTC	CASSHTSGSGEQYF
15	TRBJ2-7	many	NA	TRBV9	TGTGCCAGCAGCGTAGCTACGAGGGGCACCGAGGAGCAGTACTTC	CASSVATRGTEEQYF
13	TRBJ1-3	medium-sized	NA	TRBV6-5	TGTGCCAGCAGTTATCTCGAGGGAAACACCATATATTTT	CASSYLEGNTIYF
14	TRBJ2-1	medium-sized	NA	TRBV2	TGTGCCAGCAGGCTCCTACTAGGCATCAATGAGCAGTTCTTC	CASRLLLGINEQFF
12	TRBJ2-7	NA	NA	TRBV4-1	TGCGCCAGCAGCCAAGATTTTTCCGAGCAGTACTTC	CASSQDFSEQYF
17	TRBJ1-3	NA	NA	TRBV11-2	TGTGCCAGCAGCCCACGTGGTGGGGCAATCTCTGGAAACACCATATATTTT	CASSPRGGAISGNTIYF
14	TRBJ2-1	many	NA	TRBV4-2	TGTGCCAGCAGCCCACCGGACGGGTACAATGAGCAGTTCTTC	CASSPPDGYNEQFF
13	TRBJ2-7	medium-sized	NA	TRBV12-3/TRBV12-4	TGTGCCAGTTGGGACACCACCTTAAACGAGCAGTACTTC	CASWDTTLNEQYF
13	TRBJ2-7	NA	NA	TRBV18	TGTGCCAGCTCACCAGGTTTTAGGGTCGAGCAGTACTTC	CASSPGFRVEQYF
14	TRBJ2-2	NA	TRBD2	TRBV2	TGTGCCAGCAAACTAGCGGACAACACCGGGGAGCTGTTTTTT	CASKLADNTGELFF
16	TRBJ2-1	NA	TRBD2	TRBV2	TGTGCCAGCAGTGTTCGACTAGCGGGAGTTTGCAATGAGCAGTTCTTT	CASSVRLAGVCNEQFF
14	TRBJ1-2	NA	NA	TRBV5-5	TGTGCCAGCAGCTCGAACGGGCAGACCTATGGCTACAACTTC	CASSSNGQTYGYNF